A selection of T cell receptor beta chains follows, all from one sample in a study of blood T cell repertoires in COVID-19. Some clones are missing from TCRdb's copy, which holds only in-frame ones; the method was immunoSEQ multiplex PCR. The sample carries fewer than 300,000 clones, approximately 89% recorded once. What was sequenced was PBMCs or T cells enriched from blood (not recorded which). The receptors derive from a woman aged 40 to 49 with acute COVID-19. Both conserved end residues are part of each CDR3. The D gene is left open where the match is weak. Not all rows give a size; the values are once, few, many and, for expanded clones, a class.

len	v_gene	abundance	d_gene	j_gene	CDR3nt	CDR3aa
15	TRBV30	NA	TRBD2	TRBJ2-1	TGTGCCTGGAGAATCGGGAGGGGGGCCTACAATGAGCAGTTCTTC	CAWRIGRGAYNEQFF
18	TRBV6-1	once	NA	TRBJ1-6	TGTGCCAGCAGTGATCTACGGGAGGCTATAATGGGAGTGTCACCCCTCCACTTT	CASSDLREAIMGVSPLHF
14	TRBV7-8	NA	TRBD2	TRBJ2-5	TGTGCCAGCAGCAGTTCGAGCGGGAAAGAGACCCAGTACTTC	CASSSSSGKETQYF
16	TRBV5-6	NA	TRBD1	TRBJ2-7	TGTGCCAGCAGCTTGTTCAGGGGGACAGGGTTCAACGAGCAGTACTTC	CASSLFRGTGFNEQYF
14	TRBV5-4	NA	TRBD1	TRBJ1-3	TGTGCCAGCAGCCCAGGACAGGCCGGAAACACCATATATTTT	CASSPGQAGNTIYF
16	TRBV5-4	NA	NA	TRBJ2-3	TGTGCCAGCAGCTTGCTAGGCCCCGGGGGAACAGATACGCAGTATTTT	CASSLLGPGGTDTQYF
18	TRBV7-2	NA	TRBD2	TRBJ2-7	TGTGCCAGCAGCTTAGATCCGGCGGGAGGGCCCGGCTCCTACGAGCAGTACTTC	CASSLDPAGGPGSYEQYF
16	TRBV10-3	few	TRBD2	TRBJ2-3	TGTGCCATCAGTGAGGGGACTAGCGGGCGCACAGATACGCAGTATTTT	CAISEGTSGRTDTQYF
14	TRBV7-9	NA	TRBD1	TRBJ1-2	TGTGCCAGCAGCTTAGGACAGGGAACCTATGGCTACACCTTC	CASSLGQGTYGYTF
13	TRBV7-9	NA	NA	TRBJ2-1	TGTGCCAGCAGCTTAGCGCCGGACAGTGAGCAGTTCTTC	CASSLAPDSEQFF
15	TRBV2	NA	TRBD2	TRBJ2-1	TGTGCCAGCAGTGAAAGCCTAGCGGGTAACAATGAGCAGTTCTTC	CASSESLAGNNEQFF
19	TRBV30	few	TRBD1	TRBJ1-2	TGTGCCTGGAGTGTCATCCTTCGGGACAGGACCCCCTTAAGGGTCGGCTACACCTTC	CAWSVILRDRTPLRVGYTF
13	TRBV19	NA	TRBD1	TRBJ1-1	TGTGCCAGTAGTAAGACAGGGGACACTGAAGCTTTCTTT	CASSKTGDTEAFF
16	TRBV7-9	NA	TRBD1	TRBJ1-4	TGTGCCAGCAGCTTCGCGGGACAGGGAATTAATGAAAAACTGTTTTTT	CASSFAGQGINEKLFF
15	TRBV3-1/TRBV3-2	NA	NA	TRBJ1-4	TGTGCCAGCAGCCAAGGAGGTTTAGCGTTTGAAAAACTGTTTTTT	CASSQGGLAFEKLFF
16	TRBV2	NA	TRBD1	TRBJ2-7	TGTGCCAGCAGCCAATTCTTGGGGACAGGGGGCTACGAGCAGTACTTC	CASSQFLGTGGYEQYF
15	TRBV7-2	NA	TRBD1	TRBJ1-1	TGTGCCAGCAGCTTCGGGACAGCTATGAACACTGAAGCTTTCTTT	CASSFGTAMNTEAFF
13	TRBV30	NA	NA	TRBJ2-5	TGTGCCTGGAGTGTTTTGGGGAGGCAGACCCAGTACTTC	CAWSVLGRQTQYF
12	TRBV3-1/TRBV3-2	NA	NA	TRBJ2-3	TGTGCCAGCAGCCAAGGGCAGAATACGCAGTATTTT	CASSQGQNTQYF
13	TRBV30	NA	NA	TRBJ1-6	TGTGCCTGGAGTCTTACAGGGAATTCACCCCTCCACTTT	CAWSLTGNSPLHF
13	TRBV2	NA	NA	TRBJ1-5	TGTGCCAGCACCCGGGGGGCTGTTGAGCCCCAGCATTTT	CASTRGAVEPQHF
14	TRBV30	NA	TRBD2	TRBJ2-7	TGTGCCTGGAGTGTATATGGCGGGAGTGTCGAGCAGTACTTC	CAWSVYGGSVEQYF
13	TRBV5-6	NA	NA	TRBJ2-2	TGTGCCAGCAGGTACGGGTGGACCGGGGAGCTGTTTTTT	CASRYGWTGELFF
15	TRBV10-2	few	TRBD2	TRBJ2-1	TGCGCCAGCAGGTCGTCGGGGAGGGCCGTCTATGAGCAGTTCTTC	CASRSSGRAVYEQFF
13	TRBV5-5	NA	NA	TRBJ1-5	TGTGCCAGCAGCTATGGGGGCACTCAGCCCCAGCATTTT	CASSYGGTQPQHF
16	TRBV5-1	NA	TRBD1	TRBJ2-1	TGCGCCAGCAGCTTCCACCAAGGACAGGGGTCCGATGAGCAGTTCTTC	CASSFHQGQGSDEQFF
15	TRBV5-1	once	TRBD2	TRBJ2-1	TGCGCCAGCAGCTTGGCACCTAGCGGGAACAATGAGCAGTTCTTC	CASSLAPSGNNEQFF
14	TRBV13	NA	NA	TRBJ2-4	TGTGCCAGCAGCTTACCGCGCCTTCGAAACATTCAGTACTTC	CASSLPRLRNIQYF
15	TRBV11-2	once	NA	TRBJ1-1	TGTGCCAGCAGCTCTCGAGCGGGAAGGAACACTGAAGCTTTCTTT	CASSSRAGRNTEAFF
20	TRBV7-8	NA	TRBD2	TRBJ2-4	TGTGCCAGCAGCCTACCTAGCCGGCGGGAGGGGATTCGGGACAAAAACATTCAGTACTTC	CASSLPSRREGIRDKNIQYF
17	TRBV15	NA	NA	TRBJ1-5	TGTGCCACCAGCAGAGATATTGGCGGCCATAGCAATCAGCCCCAGCATTTT	CATSRDIGGHSNQPQHF
14	TRBV28	NA	TRBD2	TRBJ2-7	TGTGCCAGCTGGACTAGCGGGATGGCCTACGAGCAGTACTTC	CASWTSGMAYEQYF
15	TRBV7-2	NA	TRBD2	TRBJ2-1	TGTGCCAGCAGCTTAGGGACTAGCGAATACAATGAGCAGTTCTTC	CASSLGTSEYNEQFF
15	TRBV11-3	NA	NA	TRBJ2-2	TGTGCCAGCAGCTTTGCGTTTCCGAACACCGGGGAGCTGTTTTTT	CASSFAFPNTGELFF
12	TRBV2	NA	TRBD1	TRBJ2-7	TGTGCCAGCAGGGACAGGGGCTACGAGCAGTACTTC	CASRDRGYEQYF
13	TRBV12-3/TRBV12-4	NA	TRBD1	TRBJ1-5	TGTGCCAGCAGTCGGGACAGTAACTGGCCCCAGCATTTT	CASSRDSNWPQHF
15	TRBV2	NA	NA	TRBJ1-1	TGTGCCAGCAGTGATTTAGGGACAAGGAACACTGAAGCTTTCTTT	CASSDLGTRNTEAFF
12	TRBV30	NA	NA	TRBJ1-3	TGTGCCTGGAGTCGGGTTGGAAACACCATATATTTT	CAWSRVGNTIYF
15	TRBV9	NA	TRBD1	TRBJ2-1	TGTGCCAGCAGCCCAAGGGACAGCCCGTTAAACCTTCTGTTCTTC	CASSPRDSPLNLLFF
11	TRBV30	NA	NA	TRBJ1-2	TGTGCCTCCTTTCGGGGGTATGGCTACACCTTC	CASFRGYGYTF
16	TRBV20-1	NA	TRBD2	TRBJ2-7	TGCAGTGCTAGTCAGGGACTAGCGGGTTACCGCGGTGAGCAGTACTTC	CSASQGLAGYRGEQYF
18	TRBV23-1	once	TRBD2	TRBJ2-1	TGCGCCAGCAGTCAATCTTGGCGCGGGAGATTCACCTACAATGAGCAGTTCTTC	CASSQSWRGRFTYNEQFF
15	TRBV7-8	few	NA	TRBJ1-5	TGTGCCAGCAGCTTAGAGGGGGGGGAGGCTCAGCCCCAGCATTTT	CASSLEGGEAQPQHF
17	TRBV2	NA	TRBD2	TRBJ2-5	TGTGCCAGCAGTGAAAACGGCGGGAGGGCCGTCGGAGAGACCCAGTACTTC	CASSENGGRAVGETQYF
14	TRBV19	NA	NA	TRBJ1-1	TGTGCCAGTAGTATAGTTCCGGGAGGGGCTGAAGCTTTCTTT	CASSIVPGGAEAFF
12	TRBV7-9	NA	NA	TRBJ2-5	TGTGCCAGCAGCTGGGACAAAGAGACCCAGTACTTC	CASSWDKETQYF
11	TRBV20-1	NA	NA	TRBJ1-5	TGCAGTGCTAGTTACGGGCAGCCCCAGCATTTT	CSASYGQPQHF
13	TRBV5-1	NA	TRBD1	TRBJ1-5	TGCGCCGGATTACGACAGGGAGGTCAGCCCCAGCATTTT	CAGLRQGGQPQHF
15	TRBV27	NA	NA	TRBJ2-1	TGTGCCAGCAGTTTGGAGGTAAGGGAGTACGATGAGCAGTTCTTC	CASSLEVREYDEQFF
18	TRBV5-1	NA	TRBD2	TRBJ2-1	TGCGCCAGCAGCGCCCAACCTAGCGGGAGGGACCTATACAATGAGCAGTTCTTC	CASSAQPSGRDLYNEQFF
15	TRBV18	NA	TRBD1	TRBJ1-2	TGTGCCAGCTCACCACGTGAGACAGGGAACTATGGCTACACCTTC	CASSPRETGNYGYTF
15	TRBV24-1	NA	NA	TRBJ2-7	TGTGCCACCGAACCCCGACATAAGGATTCCTACGAGCAGTACTTC	CATEPRHKDSYEQYF
17	TRBV3-1/TRBV3-2	NA	TRBD1	TRBJ2-5	TGTGCCAGCAGCCAAGGAGGGACAGACGGACTTCAAGAGACCCAGTACTTC	CASSQGGTDGLQETQYF
15	TRBV29-1	NA	NA	TRBJ2-2	TGCAGCGTTTTAGGGGCCACAGGGAGAACCGGGGAGCTGTTTTTT	CSVLGATGRTGELFF
15	TRBV4-2	NA	NA	TRBJ2-7	TGTGCCAGCAGCCAAGTGCCAGCAGGGGCCTACGAGCAGTACTTC	CASSQVPAGAYEQYF
16	TRBV28	NA	TRBD1	TRBJ2-2	TGTGCCAGCAGTTCCGACAGGGAAGGTGTTGCCGGGGAGCTGTTTTTT	CASSSDREGVAGELFF
16	TRBV7-3	NA	TRBD1	TRBJ2-7	TGTGCCAGCAGCTTAACGGGGGACAGGGGAGCCTACGAGCAGTACTTC	CASSLTGDRGAYEQYF
18	TRBV19	NA	TRBD2	TRBJ2-7	TGTGCCAGTAGTATGGGGTCGCCTTCATTAGCGGGATACTACGAGCAGTACTTC	CASSMGSPSLAGYYEQYF
15	TRBV28	NA	NA	TRBJ1-5	TGTGCCAGCAGTTTTCATGGGGCGAGCAATCAGCCCCAGCATTTT	CASSFHGASNQPQHF
13	TRBV12-3/TRBV12-4	NA	NA	TRBJ1-6	TGTGCCAGCAGTTTAGCACCTCAGGGGAGACTCCACTTT	CASSLAPQGRLHF